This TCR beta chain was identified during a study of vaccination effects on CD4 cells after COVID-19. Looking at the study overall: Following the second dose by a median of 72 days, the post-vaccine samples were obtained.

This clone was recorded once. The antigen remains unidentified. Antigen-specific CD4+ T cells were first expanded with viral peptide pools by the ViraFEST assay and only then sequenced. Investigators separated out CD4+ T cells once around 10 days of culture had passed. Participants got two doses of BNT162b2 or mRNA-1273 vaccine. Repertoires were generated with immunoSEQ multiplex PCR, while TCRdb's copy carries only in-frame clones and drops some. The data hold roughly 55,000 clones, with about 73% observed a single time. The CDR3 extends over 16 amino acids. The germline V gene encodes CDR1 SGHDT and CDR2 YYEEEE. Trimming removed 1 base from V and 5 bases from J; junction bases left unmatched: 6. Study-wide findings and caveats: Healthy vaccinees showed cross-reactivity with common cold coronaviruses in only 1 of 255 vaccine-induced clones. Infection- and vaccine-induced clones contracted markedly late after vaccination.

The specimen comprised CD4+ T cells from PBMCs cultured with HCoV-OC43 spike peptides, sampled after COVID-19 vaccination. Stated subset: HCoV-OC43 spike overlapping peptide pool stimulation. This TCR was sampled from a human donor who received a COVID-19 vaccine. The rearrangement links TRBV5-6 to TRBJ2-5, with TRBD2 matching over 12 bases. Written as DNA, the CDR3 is TGTGCCAGCAGCTTGACTAGCGGGGGGCCCTGGGAGACCCAGTACTTC. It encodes CASSLTSGGPWETQYF.